Given below is one T cell receptor beta chain in context. This entry comes from a study of control samples from healthy donors and cancer patients. Method: immunoSEQ multiplex PCR; TCRdb's copy keeps in-frame clones and lacks some. Of approximately 140,000 clones detected, about 89% appear once; the ten largest clones hold 7.1%. The CDR3 is made up of 15 amino acids. The V gene end was trimmed by 0 bases and the J gene end by 4 bases; junction bases not matched to a gene: 3. Germline CDR1 is SGDLS and CDR2 is YYNGEE. The chain employs TRBV9 and TRBJ2-1, with 8 positions matching TRBD2. The sequenced sample consisted of blood. The receptor comes from a man younger than 30 in good health. For the CDR3, the DNA is TGTGCCAGCAGCGTAGGGGCGGGGGGTTACAATGAGCAGTTCTTC. This translates into CASSVGAGGYNEQFF.